This entry features one T cell receptor (beta chain) sequence. Random-hexamer reverse transcription was applied to about 0.5 to 1 ug RNA. The method of amplification for TCR beta CDR3 was immunoSEQ multiplex PCR, covering 54 Vbeta and 13 Jbeta. Via MiXCR, TCRdb re-called the immunoSEQ multiplex PCR reads, giving one row per CDR3 protein. The data hold about 130,000 distinct CDR3 sequences, with around nine tenths observed a single time. This record comes from a study of CD8 T cells in Susac syndrome. Trimming took off 2 bases at V and 0 bases at J, with 1 base between the two ends. CDR1 is MNHEY and CDR2 is SVGAGI in the germline V gene. The CDR3 spans 13 residues. CD8+ and CD4+ T cells from blood underwent TCR beta sequencing.

This chain joins TRBV6-5 and TRBJ2-2; D is unclear. The sequence derives from a human donor with multiple sclerosis. Source material: CD8+ T cells from PBMCs. The DNA for the CDR3 is TGTGCCAGCAGTTACACGAACACCGGGGAGCTGTTTTTT. Protein: CASSYTNTGELFF.